These 32 T cell receptor beta chains were all obtained from the same sample, sequenced in a study of graft-versus-host responses after intestinal transplantation. Measured with immunoSEQ multiplex PCR; TCRdb has only the in-frame clones, and not every one. The sample has tens of thousands of clones, approximately 92% seen once. This material consisted of PBMCs, taken 750 to 850 days after a first intestinal transplant, on the day of a second. These TCRs come from a human patient who received an intestinal transplant, so some T cells may come from the graft donor.

The chain has TRBV7-9 and TRBJ2-1; 10 positions agree with TRBD2. The CDR3 is made up of 15 amino acids. The V gene's germline CDR1 is SEHNR and CDR2 FQNEAQ (reference sequence). The ends lost 5 bases at V and 3 bases at J; junction bases unmatched: 4. The CDR3 loop reads CASSTSSGSYNEQFF. In DNA, the CDR3 is TGTGCCAGCAGCACCTCTAGCGGGAGCTACAATGAGCAGTTCTTC.

The J gene is TRBJ2-6, the V gene TRBV9; D call uncertain. Trimming cost V 2 bases and J 3 bases, with 6 bases left between them. Germline V gene data show CDR1 as SGDLS and CDR2 as YYNGEE. There are 14 residues in the CDR3. In nucleotides, the CDR3 is TGTGCCAGCAGCGTCCCCGATGGGGCCAACGTCCTGACTTTC. Its protein is CASSVPDGANVLTF.

Relative to its sample, this clone is large. The chain joins TRBV21-1 to TRBJ2-5; the table's D call, TRBD1, has no DNA check behind it. TRBV21-1 is designated a pseudogene. CDR3 length: 15 residues. The CDR3 is CASSRKEGTEETQYF. The CDR3 region has the DNA TGTGCCAGCAGCAGAAAGGAGGGGACAGAAGAGACCCAGTACTTC.

This chain joins TRBV5-1 and TRBJ1-4, with D maybe TRBD1 (5 bases). The CDR3 has 14 residues. Deletions cut 5 bases from V and 0 bases from J, with 8 bases between. Germline CDR1 reads SGHRS; CDR2 reads YFSETQ. For the CDR3, the DNA is TGCGCCAGCAGTGGGACCACAACTAATGAAAAACTGTTTTTT. Its protein is CASSGTTTNEKLFF.

The CDR3 region has the DNA TGTGCCATCAGTGACAGGGGGCGAGAGACCCAGTACTTC. Translation: CAISDRGRETQYF. This chain links TRBV10-3 with TRBJ2-5; TRBD1 agrees at 8 bases. This CDR3 spans 13 amino acids. Germline V gene sequence: CDR1 ENHRY, CDR2 SYGVKD. Unmatched junction bases numbered 1, after V lost 3 bases and J lost 4 bases.

The chain joins TRBV19 to TRBJ2-1; D is unclear. V lost 6 bases to trimming and J lost 8 bases, with 20 bases between them. The CDR3 contains 15 residues. Per germline, CDR1 LNHDA and CDR2 SQIVND (reference sequence). The CDR3 sequence is CASRATYVFWDEQFF. In nucleotides, the CDR3 is TGTGCCAGTAGGGCGACGTATGTGTTTTGGGATGAGCAGTTCTTC.

The chain has TRBV18 and TRBJ1-1; 8 bases are a match to TRBD1. There are 16 residues in the CDR3. V lost 5 bases, J lost 0 bases, and 8 bases stayed unmatched. Germline CDR1 reads KGHSH; CDR2 reads LQKENI. CDR3 in DNA: TGTGCCAGCTCATATGGACAGGGAAGCATGAACACTGAAGCTTTCTTT. As protein: CASSYGQGSMNTEAFF.

V is TRBV7-2 and J is TRBJ2-7; no firm D call. Germline CDR1 and CDR2: SGHTA and FQGNSA. This CDR3 is built from 15 residues. V was trimmed by 2 bases and J by 3 bases, leaving 14 bases between them. The CDR3 DNA sequence: TGTGCCAGCAGCTTATCTGACACCTTTCACTACGAGCAGTACTTC. Amino acids: CASSLSDTFHYEQYF.

V gene TRBV6-5 combines with J gene TRBJ2-3, with D possibly matching TRBD2 (5 bases). Germline assignment: CDR1 MNHEY and CDR2 SVGAGI. Deletions cut 5 bases from V and 12 bases from J, with 18 bases between. The CDR3 has 13 amino acids. The CDR3 sequence: CASSQMIRDNQYF. CDR3 sequence (DNA): TGTGCCAGCAGTCAAATGATCCGGGATAACCAGTATTTT.

V usage is TRBV29-1 and J usage is TRBJ1-1; D is unclear. Between the trimmed V and J ends, which lost 2 bases and 5 bases, there was a span of 9 bases. Germline assignment: CDR1 SQVTM and CDR2 ANQGSEA. The CDR3 loop spans 12 amino acids. The CDR3 region is CSVEKVGTEAFF. The CDR3 nucleotides read TGCAGCGTTGAAAAGGTTGGAACTGAAGCTTTCTTT.

CDR3 in DNA: TGTGCCAGCAGGGCGGACAAGGCAGCTTTCTTT. It is translated as CASRADKAAFF. V gene TRBV6-6 combines with J gene TRBJ1-1; tentatively, D is TRBD1 (5 bases). The CDR3 has 11 residues. Germline values: CDR1 MNHNY, CDR2 SVGAGI (reference sequence). Trimming cost V 6 bases and J 10 bases, with 12 bases left between them.

The CDR3 region has the DNA TGTGCCAGCAGCTTGCTGGGACAGGAAAAGAATGAGCAGTTCTTC. Translated: CASSLLGQEKNEQFF. The rearrangement links TRBV7-3 to TRBJ2-1; TRBD1 aligns across 8 bases. CDR3 length: 15 residues. The germline V gene has CDR1 SGHTA and CDR2 FQGTGA. V lost 3 bases and J lost 7; bases outside the gene matches: 8.

The CDR3 DNA reads TGTGCCATCAGTGACCGGATCTCTTCCTACGAGCAGTACTTC. Its translation: CAISDRISSYEQYF. V is TRBV10-3 and J is TRBJ2-7; no clear D gene. The V end was cut by 3 bases, the J end by 1 base, with 10 bases between. Germline values: CDR1 ENHRY, CDR2 SYGVKD. The CDR3 spans 14 residues.

This clone was found a few times. The chain carries TRBV6-1 and TRBJ2-7, with D hard to call. CDR1 is MNHNS and CDR2 is SASEGT in the germline V gene. V was cut by 3 bases and J by 4 bases, with 10 bases left in between. This CDR3 has 13 residues. The CDR3 spells CASSDGQTYEQYF. The CDR3 nucleotides are TGTGCCAGCAGTGACGGCCAGACGTACGAGCAGTACTTC.

The V and J genes are TRBV19 and TRBJ2-1; D perhaps matches TRBD1 (7 bases). CDR3 length equals 19 residues. With 8 bases removed from V and 0 bases from J, the gap between germline ends came to 26 bases. Germline V lookup: CDR1 LNHDA, CDR2 SQIVND (reference sequence). The CDR3 spells CASRSRGRGVPHSYNEQFF. Here the CDR3 DNA reads TGTGCCAGTCGTAGTAGGGGCAGGGGGGTCCCGCACTCCTACAATGAGCAGTTCTTC.

This chain uses TRBV6-5 with TRBJ2-5; TRBD2 aligns across 9 bases. The J call may be in error: the DNA end matches TRBJ2-7 better. Germline CDR1 is MNHEY and CDR2 is SVGAGI. The CDR3 has 16 amino acids. As DNA, the CDR3 is TGTGCCAGCAGTTACTCGAATAGCGGGAGCTCGTACGAGCAGTACTTC. This translates into CASSYSNSGSSYEQYF.

The rearrangement joins TRBV7-9 to TRBJ2-7, with D perhaps TRBD1 (6 bases). The CDR3 runs to 17 residues. V was shortened by 2 bases and J by 2 bases, with 19 bases between the two germline ends. The germline V gene has CDR1 SEHNR and CDR2 FQNEAQ (reference sequence). CDR3 nucleotide sequence: TGTGCCAGCAGCTTAATCCCCGGACAGAACCTCGCCTACGAGCAGTACTTC. Protein: CASSLIPGQNLAYEQYF.

The V gene is TRBV28, the J gene TRBJ2-7, with 13 positions matching TRBD2. Germline-derived CDR1 and CDR2 are MDHEN and SYDVKM. CDR3 length equals 18 residues. The V gene end was trimmed by 4 bases and the J gene end by 0 bases; junction bases not matched to a gene: 9. The CDR3 region is CASSSIPGTSGVSYEQYF. Here the CDR3 DNA reads TGTGCCAGCAGTTCGATACCCGGGACTAGCGGGGTCTCCTACGAGCAGTACTTC.

V usage is TRBV27 and J usage is TRBJ2-5; 9 bases align to TRBD1. Germline V CDR1 and CDR2: MNHEY, SMNVEV (reference sequence). This CDR3 comprises 14 residues. V dropped 2 bases and J dropped 7; count of bases not matched to a gene: 5. This CDR3 is CASSLEGQGGTQYF. The CDR3 region has the DNA TGTGCCAGCAGTTTAGAGGGACAGGGAGGGACCCAGTACTTC.

V and J are TRBV18 and TRBJ2-3; 7 bases align to TRBD2. This CDR3 has 16 amino acids. Germline lookup yields CDR1 KGHSH and CDR2 LQKENI. V lost 6 bases, J lost 2 bases, and 11 bases stayed unmatched. The CDR3 spells CASSPSLAGYTDTQYF. For the CDR3, the DNA is TGTGCCAGCTCCCCCAGTTTAGCGGGCTACACAGATACGCAGTATTTT.

The chain uses TRBV6-5 and TRBJ1-1; D ambiguous. V shed 7 bases and J shed 5 bases, with 14 bases lying between them. Germline CDR1 and CDR2: MNHEY and SVGAGI. This CDR3 spans 13 amino acids. Here the CDR3 DNA reads TGTGCCAGCATTACCATTGCTGGGACTGAAGCTTTCTTT. Translating it yields CASITIAGTEAFF.

The CDR3 sequence is CASRGTSGDLEQFF. Written as DNA, the CDR3 is TGTGCCAGCAGAGGGACTAGCGGGGACCTTGAGCAGTTCTTC. The chain combines TRBV5-6 with TRBJ2-1, with 13 bases identical to TRBD2. This CDR3 comprises 14 residues. Germline assignment: CDR1 SGHDT and CDR2 YYEEEE. V was pared by 5 bases and J by 9 bases, with 5 bases of the junction left unmatched.

The V gene is TRBV5-6, the J gene TRBJ2-7, with D possibly TRBD2 on 6 matching bases. Germline V gives CDR1 SGHDT, CDR2 YYEEEE. This CDR3 has 12 residues. Trimming pared 3 bases from V and 5 bases from J, leaving 9 bases between. CDR3 sequence (DNA): TGTGCCAGCAGCTCGGAGGGCAACGAGCAGTACTTC. Its translation: CASSSEGNEQYF.

The rearrangement uses TRBV4-2 and TRBJ2-1, with D possibly TRBD2 on 5 matching bases. The V gene lost 4 bases and the J gene lost 1 base, with 17 bases spanning the gap. CDR3 length: 17 residues. CDR1 and CDR2 from the germline V gene are LGHNA and YNFKEQ. The CDR3 spells CASSPQPDFLSYNEQFF. In DNA, the CDR3 is TGTGCCAGCAGCCCCCAACCGGACTTCTTATCCTACAATGAGCAGTTCTTC.

This rearrangement joins TRBV2 to TRBJ1-6; D is unresolved. The V end was cut by 3 bases, the J end by 4 bases, with 13 bases between. Germline values: CDR1 SNHLY, CDR2 FYNNEI. The CDR3 runs 16 residues. Written as DNA, the CDR3 is TGTGCCAGCAGTGAGGGATCTTGGGGTTATAATTCACCCCTCCACTTT. The encoded protein is CASSEGSWGYNSPLHF.

The rearrangement uses TRBV4-2 and TRBJ1-5, with unresolved D. Germline-derived CDR1 and CDR2 are LGHNA and YNFKEQ. This CDR3 has 15 amino acids. Between the trimmed V and J ends, which lost 4 bases and 0 bases, there was a span of 10 bases. Here the CDR3 DNA reads TGTGCCAGCAGCCCAGAACTCGGTAGCAATCAGCCCCAGCATTTT. Protein product: CASSPELGSNQPQHF.

The table lists this clone with a count of one. This chain uses TRBV6-5 with TRBJ2-7; 8 bases align to TRBD1. The germline CDR1 and CDR2 sequences are MNHEY and SVGAGI. CDR3 length: 13 residues. J lost 5 bases, V lost 6 bases, and 6 bases had no gene match. The CDR3 coding sequence is TGTGCCAGCAGCATCGACAGGGGCAACGAGCAGTACTTC. This gives the protein CASSIDRGNEQYF.

J is TRBJ2-2 and V is TRBV18, with 10 bases identical to TRBD2. Germline values: CDR1 KGHSH, CDR2 LQKENI. Losses at the gene ends were 6 bases for V and 5 bases for J; bases not matched to a gene: 6. The CDR3 is 15 amino acids. CDR3 region: CASSPGLALTGELFF. CDR3 sequence (DNA): TGTGCCAGCTCTCCGGGACTAGCGTTGACCGGGGAGCTGTTTTTT.

This clone was seen once. The gene calls are TRBV30 and TRBJ1-1; unclear D gene. V lost 1 base and J 0 bases, leaving 6 bases between the germline ends. Per the germline V gene, CDR1 is GTSNPN and CDR2 is SVGIG (reference sequence). This CDR3 is 13 amino acids long. The CDR3 is CAWSAELNTEAFF. CDR3 coding DNA: TGTGCCTGGAGTGCGGAACTGAACACTGAAGCTTTCTTT.

The chain uses TRBV5-1 and TRBJ2-3; D unresolved. Between the trimmed V and J ends, which lost 4 bases and 4 bases, there was a span of 10 bases. The CDR3 has 13 residues. In germline, CDR1 is SGHRS, CDR2 YFSETQ. DNA of the CDR3: TGCGCCAGCAGCCCCCCTGCGGCAGATACGCAGTATTTT. Translated, it gives CASSPPAADTQYF.

This clone has a single count. V gene TRBV4-1 combines with J gene TRBJ2-2; 13 nucleotides line up with TRBD2. The CDR3 totals 16 residues. Germline loops: CDR1 MGHRA, CDR2 YSYEKL. J lost 6 bases, V lost 2 bases, and 3 bases had no gene match. CDR3 in amino acids: CASSQPGLAGAGELFF. The CDR3 region has the DNA TGCGCCAGCAGCCAACCCGGACTAGCGGGAGCCGGGGAGCTGTTTTTT.

This chain connects TRBV30 to TRBJ2-7; D is perhaps TRBD1 (5 bases). With 5 bases removed from V and 2 bases from J, the gap between germline ends came to 13 bases. The CDR3 is made up of 13 amino acids. The germline V gene encodes CDR1 GTSNPN and CDR2 SVGIG (reference sequence). The CDR3 bases are TGTGCCTGGGAACTACAGGTCCCCTACGAGCAGTACTTC. It encodes CAWELQVPYEQYF.